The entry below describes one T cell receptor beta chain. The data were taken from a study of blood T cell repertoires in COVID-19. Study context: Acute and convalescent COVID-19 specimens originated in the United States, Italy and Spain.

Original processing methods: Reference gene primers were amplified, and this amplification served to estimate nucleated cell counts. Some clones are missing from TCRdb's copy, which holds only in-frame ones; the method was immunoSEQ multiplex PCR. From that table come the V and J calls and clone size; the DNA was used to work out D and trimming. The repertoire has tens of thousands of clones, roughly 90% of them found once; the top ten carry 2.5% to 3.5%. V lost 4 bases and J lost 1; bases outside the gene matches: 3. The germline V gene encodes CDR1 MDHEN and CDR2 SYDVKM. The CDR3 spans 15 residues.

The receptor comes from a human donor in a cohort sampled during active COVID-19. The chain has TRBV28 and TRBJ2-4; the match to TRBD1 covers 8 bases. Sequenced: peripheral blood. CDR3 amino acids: CASSSGGPAKNIQYF. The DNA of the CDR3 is TGTGCCAGCAGTTCAGGGGGCCCGGCCAAAAACATTCAGTACTTC.